Described below is a single TCR beta chain sequence and its context. Its specificity is unknown. CDR1 and CDR2 from the germline V gene are SQVTM and ANQGSEA. The CDR3 loop spans 14 amino acids. V gave up 6 bases and J gave up 0 bases, with 14 bases separating them. This specimen comes from a study of cytomegalovirus exposure and HLA in healthy donors. Whole-study context: Previous work identified roughly 110 million unique TCR beta sequences from about 179 million T cells. Findings and caveats of the study: Later analysis identified several of the most significant clusters that appeared linked to common viral pathogens. TCR beta V- and J-gene trimming, according to a later analysis, was linked to a missense DCLRE1C variant. Cytomegalovirus association was assigned to about 150 TCR beta chains.

PCR amplification relied on 60 Vbeta primers (plus 13 Jbeta primers). The method was immunoSEQ multiplex PCR; TCRdb's version includes in-frame clones alone and lacks a portion of them. This table has about 88,000 clones, approximately 90% appearing once. The origin of this receptor is a man aged 18-30 years in good health and CMV-seronegative. The chain employs TRBV29-1 and TRBJ2-5; TRBD1 is a possible D gene (6 bases). Source material: PBMCs. The CDR3 spells CSVGRDTNQETQYF. Here the CDR3 DNA reads TGCAGCGTAGGCCGGGACACAAACCAAGAGACCCAGTACTTC. Filled out from reference TRBV29-1 and TRBJ2-5, the complete variable domain reads SAVISQKPSRDICQRGTSLTIQCQVDSQVTMMFWYRQQPGQSLTLIATANQGSEATYESGFVIDKFPISRPNLTFSTLTVSNMSPEDSSIYLCSVGRDTNQETQYFGPGTRLLVL.